The 21 T cell receptor beta chains below come from one sample, sequenced in a study of T-cell reconstitution after alpha-beta-depleted transplantation in children. Unique molecular identifiers were built into the TCRbeta library. One entry per CDR3 protein, called by TCRdb with MiXCR from the PCR reads. The sample includes fewer than 25,000 distinct CDR3 sequences, approximately 11% of them seen just once. Material: PBMCs from the stem cell graft donor, obtained from the stem cell graft. The receptors shown here come from a human donor who donated a stem cell graft to a child with chronic granulomatous disease.

Ten or more counts support this clonotype. A read error may account for a junction end that differs from germline. This chain links TRBV20-1 with TRBJ2-7, with D possibly called TRBD1 or TRBD2 (5 bases each). The CDR3 is made up of 16 amino acids. Looked up from germline, CDR1 is DFQATT and CDR2 is SNEGSKA (reference sequence). CDR3 loop: CCARDIGALASYEQYF. CDR3 bases: TGCTGTGCTAGAGATATTGGGGCGCTAGCCTCCTACGAGCAGTACTTC.

Ten or more counts support this clonotype. V gene TRBV13 combines with J gene TRBJ2-2; D unclear. This CDR3 has 11 residues. CDR1 and CDR2 from the germline V gene are PRHDT and FYEKMQ (reference sequence). V was pared by 5 bases and J by 6 bases, with 4 bases between. The CDR3: CASSASGELFF. The CDR3 nucleotides read TGTGCCAGCAGCGCGTCCGGGGAGCTGTTTTTT. The entire variable domain, with the rest obtained from reference TRBV13 and TRBJ2-2, is as follows: AAGVIQSPRHLIKEKRETATLKCYPIPRHDTVYWYQQGPGQDPQFLISFYEKMQSDKGSIPDRFSAQQFSDYHSELNMSSLELGDSALYFCASSASGELFFGEGSRLTVL.

In its sample, this clonotype was seen many times. CDR3 nucleotide sequence: TGTGCCAGCAGCACCGGGACCTCCTCCTACGAGCAGTACTTC. Its protein product is CASSTGTSSYEQYF. This rearrangement joins TRBV9 to TRBJ2-7, with D perhaps given as TRBD1 or TRBD2 (5 bases each). Trimming pared 4 bases from V and 0 bases from J, leaving 11 bases between. There are 14 residues in the CDR3. Germline-derived CDR1 and CDR2 are SGDLS and YYNGEE.

This clonotype was seen repeatedly, ten times or more. V is TRBV5-1 and J is TRBJ2-2, with D hard to call. Trimming pared 0 bases from V and 2 bases from J, leaving 11 bases between. Germline-derived CDR1 and CDR2 are SGHRS and YFSETQ. There are 16 residues in the CDR3. The DNA of the CDR3 is TGCGCCAGCAGCTTGGTTCCAGGAATAAACACCGGGGAGCTGTTTTTT. Encoded protein: CASSLVPGINTGELFF.

This clonotype qualifies as large (0.1 to 1%). The rearrangement links TRBV7-9 to TRBJ2-1; D is undetermined. V lost 6 bases, J lost 3 bases, and 6 bases lay in between. The CDR3 runs to 12 residues. CDR1 and CDR2 from the germline V gene are SEHNR and FQNEAQ (reference sequence). The CDR3 DNA sequence: TGTGCCAGCAGACTGGACTACAATGAGCAGTTCTTC. This sequence encodes CASRLDYNEQFF.

The genes are TRBV3-1 and TRBJ2-6; D is undetermined. Trimming cost V 4 bases and J 2 bases, with 15 bases left between them. CDR3 length: 17 amino acids. Germline assignment: CDR1 LGHDT and CDR2 YNNKEL (reference sequence). CDR3 sequence: CASSLPWTAPGANVLTF. CDR3 bases: TGTGCCAGCAGCCTACCCTGGACGGCCCCTGGGGCCAACGTCCTGACTTTC. The full variable domain, with the rest looked up from reference TRBV3-1 and TRBJ2-6, is DTAVSQTPKYLVTQMGNDKSIKCEQNLGHDTMYWYKQDSKKFLKIMFSYNNKELIINETVPNRFSPKSPDKAHLNLHINSLELGDSAVYFCASSLPWTAPGANVLTFGAGSRLTVL.

This clonotype was seen many times. The V gene is TRBV12-3 or TRBV12-4, the J gene TRBJ1-1; a weak D match, TRBD1 (5 bases). This CDR3 region has 14 residues. V was cut by 2 bases and J by 1 base, with 8 bases left in between. In DNA form, the CDR3 reads TGTGCCAGCAGTTTAAGGGGCGGGAACACTGAAGCTTTCTTT. As protein: CASSLRGGNTEAFF.

This clonotype was observed at least ten times. This chain connects TRBV20-1 to TRBJ2-1; 14 bases line up with TRBD2. This CDR3 comprises 15 residues. V shed 1 base, J shed 5 bases, and the junction held 1 base outside the gene matches. The germline CDR1 and CDR2 sequences are DFQATT and SNEGSKA (reference sequence). CDR3 region: CSARGLAGGNNEQFF. For the CDR3, the DNA is TGCAGTGCTAGAGGACTAGCGGGGGGGAACAATGAGCAGTTCTTC.

This clonotype was recorded many times. This chain uses TRBV25-1 with TRBJ2-5, with a possible D match to TRBD1 (6 bases). Germline loops: CDR1 MGHDK, CDR2 SYGVNS. The CDR3 has 14 residues. Trimming shortened V by 6 bases and J by 1 base, and 12 bases separated the two germline ends. The CDR3 nucleotides are TGTGCCAGCAGCCACAGGGACCCCCAAGAGACCCAGTACTTC. It is translated as CASSHRDPQETQYF.

This clonotype was seen ten or more times. This chain uses TRBV14 with TRBJ2-1; TRBD2 might be the D (7 bases). The length of the CDR3 is 15 residues. Trimming stripped 5 bases from V and 1 base from J, with 12 bases between. Germline CDR1 is SGHDN and CDR2 is FVKESK. CDR3 loop: CASSLGGASYNEQFF. The DNA of the CDR3 is TGTGCCAGCAGCTTAGGGGGGGCTTCCTACAATGAGCAGTTCTTC.

This clonotype was counted ten times or more. This chain links TRBV7-8 with TRBJ2-2; 9 bases map to TRBD2. Germline trimming cut 1 base from V and 7 bases from J; bases unmatched to any gene: 4. The germline V gene encodes CDR1 SGHVS and CDR2 FQNEAQ. The CDR3 contains 15 residues. The CDR3 bases are TGTGCCAGCAGCTTAGGGGGGACTAGCAGCGGGGAGCTGTTTTTT. This translates into CASSLGGTSSGELFF.

This clonotype appeared many times. This rearrangement joins TRBV9 to TRBJ2-1; TRBD2 might be the D (6 bases). Deletions cut 6 bases from V and 7 bases from J, with 8 bases between. CDR1 and CDR2 from the germline V gene are SGDLS and YYNGEE. The CDR3 totals 11 residues. The CDR3, as DNA: TGTGCCAGCACTGGAGGGAATGAGCAGTTCTTC. Amino acid sequence: CASTGGNEQFF.

This clonotype was counted many times. This chain connects TRBV2 to TRBJ1-5, with no clear D. Germline loops: CDR1 SNHLY, CDR2 FYNNEI. With 3 bases removed from V and 0 bases from J, the gap between germline ends came to 12 bases. The CDR3 contains 16 residues. CDR3 DNA: TGTGCCAGCAGTGACCAACGGGCGGTTAGCAATCAGCCCCAGCATTTT. Amino acid sequence: CASSDQRAVSNQPQHF.

This clonotype was counted at least ten times. V and J are TRBV12-3 or TRBV12-4 and TRBJ2-7; 10 nucleotides line up with TRBD1. V was pared by 5 bases and J by 4 bases, with 5 bases of the junction left unmatched. The CDR3 length is 14 residues. This CDR3 reads CASSPWDRGYEQYF. In DNA, the CDR3 is TGTGCCAGCAGTCCCTGGGACAGGGGATACGAGCAGTACTTC.

This clonotype was counted many times. The chain has TRBV25-1 and TRBJ2-3; no firm D call. Trimming removed 2 bases from V and 0 bases from J, with 9 bases in between. CDR3 length equals 15 residues. CDR1 MGHDK and CDR2 SYGVNS come from the germline V gene. The CDR3 bases are TGTGCCAGCAGTGAAGGGTTATCTAGCACAGATACGCAGTATTTT. As protein: CASSEGLSSTDTQYF.

The table lists this clonotype with many counts. This chain links TRBV20-1 with TRBJ1-3, with D unclear. This CDR3 is built from 15 residues. V dropped 0 bases and J dropped 4 bases, with 13 bases sitting between them. Germline V lookup: CDR1 DFQATT, CDR2 SNEGSKA (reference sequence). CDR3 region: CSARDLGSSGNTIYF. In DNA form, the CDR3 reads TGCAGTGCTAGAGATCTCGGCAGTTCCGGAAACACCATATATTTT.

This clonotype appeared many times. The chain carries TRBV12-3 or TRBV12-4 and TRBJ1-3; tentatively, D is TRBD1 (6 bases). The CDR3 is 15 residues long. With 6 bases removed from V and 1 base from J, the gap between germline ends came to 13 bases. The CDR3 DNA is TGTGCCAGCAGCTGGGACACCTTATCTGGAAACACCATATATTTT. Translated: CASSWDTLSGNTIYF.

A few counts support this clonotype. V and J are TRBV3-1 and TRBJ2-5, with TRBD2 as a possible D gene (6 bases). Germline V gives CDR1 LGHDT, CDR2 YNNKEL (reference sequence). V lost 0 bases, J lost 1 base, and 12 bases lay in between. There are 16 residues in the CDR3. Here the CDR3 DNA reads TGTGCCAGCAGCCAAGATTGGAGGGACGGCCAAGAGACCCAGTACTTC. Residues: CASSQDWRDGQETQYF.

There are a few counts of this clonotype. The gene calls are TRBV5-5 and TRBJ2-2, with D tentatively TRBD1 or TRBD2 (6 bases each). Germline assignment: CDR1 SGHKS and CDR2 YYEKEE (reference sequence). Trimming stripped 4 bases from V and 6 bases from J, with 13 bases between. CDR3 length equals 14 residues. The CDR3 DNA follows: TGTGCCAGCAGCGCGGGACAAATCTCCGGGGAGCTGTTTTTT. Its protein is CASSAGQISGELFF.

This clonotype was recorded at least ten times. This chain joins TRBV6-5 and TRBJ2-7; 12 bases map to TRBD2. Germline CDR1 is MNHEY and CDR2 is SVGAGI. This CDR3 is 14 amino acids long. The junction had 3 bases not matched to a gene; V was cut back by 4 bases and J by 5 bases. The CDR3 DNA follows: TGTGCCAGCAGTTTAACTAGCGGGAGGCACGAGCAGTACTTC. Translating gives CASSLTSGRHEQYF.

This clonotype was seen ten or more times. This chain uses TRBV20-1 with TRBJ1-5; 8 bases are a match to TRBD1. Germline V gene sequence: CDR1 DFQATT, CDR2 SNEGSKA (reference sequence). Trimming at V came to 1 base and at J to 6 bases, leaving 11 bases not matched to a gene. The CDR3 covers 16 residues. DNA of the CDR3: TGCAGTGCTAGAGTCTGGGCAGGGGGCGAGGGTCAGCCCCAGCATTTT. Protein product: CSARVWAGGEGQPQHF.